The 10 T cell receptor beta chains presented below share a single source sample, sequenced in a study of long-term antiretroviral therapy in people with HIV. The authors ran the immunoSEQ assay, v3.0, at survey level. TCRdb's table, derived via immunoSEQ multiplex PCR, lists solely in-frame clones and lacks some. The sample yields some 24,000 clones, 70% to 85% seen once. The sample in question was unsorted PBMCs, obtained 4.4 years after starting antiretroviral therapy. The receptors come from a man aged 25-45 years with HIV.

This clone was seen once. The J gene is TRBJ2-2, the V gene TRBV5-1; D perhaps matches TRBD1 (5 bases). The CDR3 contains 15 residues. V lost 2 bases and J lost 1, with 9 bases in between. Germline values: CDR1 SGHRS, CDR2 YFSETQ. CDR3 residues: CASSFQTVNTGELFF. The CDR3 DNA reads TGCGCCAGCAGCTTTCAGACAGTGAACACCGGGGAGCTGTTTTTT.

The genes are TRBV7-9 and TRBJ1-2; perhaps TRBD1 as D (5 bases). Germline CDR1 SEHNR, CDR2 FQNEAQ (reference sequence). V dropped 5 bases and J dropped 5 bases, with 9 bases sitting between them. The CDR3 has 12 amino acids. As DNA, the CDR3 is TGTGCCAGCAGCCTAGGGGCATATGGCTACACCTTC. Protein sequence: CASSLGAYGYTF.

This rearrangement joins TRBV15 to TRBJ1-5; D gene ambiguous. Germline-derived CDR1 and CDR2 are LNHNV and YYDKDF (reference sequence). V lost 3 bases and J 2 bases, leaving 14 bases between the germline ends. CDR3 length equals 16 residues. This CDR3 is CATSSRGGVGNQPQHF. The CDR3 DNA sequence: TGTGCCACCAGCAGTAGAGGTGGGGTGGGCAATCAGCCCCAGCATTTT.

The table lists this clone with a few counts. The rearrangement joins TRBV13 to TRBJ1-1, with D hard to call. The CDR3 is made up of 12 amino acids. V was trimmed by 1 base and J by 7 bases, leaving 7 bases between them. Germline CDR1 and CDR2: PRHDT and FYEKMQ (reference sequence). The CDR3 is CASSLVGLEAFF. In DNA form, the CDR3 reads TGTGCCAGCAGCTTAGTTGGTCTTGAAGCTTTCTTT.

The rearrangement links TRBV4-3 to TRBJ1-4, with TRBD1 identical over 8 bases. Germline CDR1 LGHNA, CDR2 YSLEER. This CDR3 is built from 21 residues. The trim removed 2 bases at V and 5 bases at J, leaving 22 bases unmatched. CDR3 in amino acids: CASSQKSGGQALAGVNEKLFF. DNA for the CDR3: TGCGCCAGCAGCCAAAAATCCGGGGGACAGGCCCTCGCGGGGGTAAATGAAAAACTGTTTTTT.

The table lists this clone with a count of one. The J gene is TRBJ2-3, the V gene TRBV5-1; 8 bases line up with TRBD1. J gave up 3 bases and V 6 bases, and 6 bases lay outside the gene matches. This CDR3 has 14 residues. The germline CDR1 and CDR2 sequences are SGHRS and YFSETQ. For the CDR3, the DNA is TGCGCCAGCAACCCGCAGGGGGCTACAGATACGCAGTATTTT. Protein sequence: CASNPQGATDTQYF.

The chain is built from TRBV4-3 and TRBJ2-7; D unclear. The V end was cut by 0 bases, the J end by 0 bases, with 12 bases between. There are 16 residues in the CDR3. CDR1 is LGHNA, CDR2 YSLEER, per germline. The CDR3 loop is CASSQDFGGSSYEQYF. In DNA form, the CDR3 reads TGCGCCAGCAGCCAAGATTTCGGCGGAAGCTCCTACGAGCAGTACTTC.

This clone occurred a few times. CDR3: CASNRGLAGSETQYF. CDR3 nucleotides: TGTGCCAGTAATAGGGGACTAGCGGGATCGGAGACCCAGTACTTC. The genes are TRBV19 and TRBJ2-5; 13 bases map to TRBD2. Germline V gene lookup returns CDR1 LNHDA and CDR2 SQIVND (reference sequence). There are 15 residues in the CDR3. With V trimmed by 7 bases and J by 5 bases, 7 bases remained unmatched.

The sample holds one count of this clone. This chain links TRBV6-5 with TRBJ2-7; the D call may be TRBD1 or TRBD2 (6 bases each). Germline CDR1 is MNHEY and CDR2 is SVGAGI. CDR3 length: 14 amino acids. Trimming stripped 1 base from V and 9 bases from J, with 16 bases between. CDR3 bases: TGTGCCAGCAGTTACTTCGCGGGACAAACGGTGCAGTACTTC. Amino acids: CASSYFAGQTVQYF.

The V and J genes are TRBV6-5 and TRBJ2-2; 7 positions match TRBD1. The CDR3 covers 15 residues. From germline, CDR1 is MNHEY and CDR2 SVGAGI. With 5 bases clipped from V and 8 bases from J, the junction kept 11 bases outside the gene matches. The chain's CDR3 is CASSRWTGDVGELFF. The CDR3 nucleotides read TGTGCCAGCAGTAGATGGACAGGAGACGTGGGGGAGCTGTTTTTT.